The subject of this entry is one T cell receptor (beta chain). This sample is part of a study of blood T cell repertoires in COVID-19. Study-level information: Sources were T cells, B-cell-depleted T cells, or PBMCs; the material itself was cDNA or gDNA.

After removal of 6 bases from V and 0 bases from J, the junction contained 6 bases not matched to a gene. This CDR3 is 15 amino acids long. Germline CDR1 LNHDA, CDR2 SQIVND (reference sequence). In the authors' workflow: Estimation of nucleated cell counts relied on the amplification of reference gene primers. Sequenced by immunoSEQ multiplex PCR; TCRdb stores in-frame clones only, minus some. V, J and clone size were drawn from that table, and D and trimming were deduced from the DNA. This sample has a few hundred thousand clones, with around 88% found just once. What was sequenced was peripheral blood. V is TRBV19 and J is TRBJ2-3; 7 bases fit TRBD1. This clonotype was obtained from a man older than 75 with acute or convalescent COVID-19. The CDR3 DNA is TGTGCCAGTAGGCAGGGGGTAGATAGCACAGATACGCAGTATTTT. This translates into CASRQGVDSTDTQYF. Full variable domain (outside the CDR3, taken from reference TRBV19 and TRBJ2-3): DGGITQSPKYLFRKEGQNVTLSCEQNLNHDAMYWYRQDPGQGLRLIYYSQIVNDFQKGDIAEGYSVSREKKESFPLTVTSAQKNPTAFYLCASRQGVDSTDTQYFGPGTRLTVL.